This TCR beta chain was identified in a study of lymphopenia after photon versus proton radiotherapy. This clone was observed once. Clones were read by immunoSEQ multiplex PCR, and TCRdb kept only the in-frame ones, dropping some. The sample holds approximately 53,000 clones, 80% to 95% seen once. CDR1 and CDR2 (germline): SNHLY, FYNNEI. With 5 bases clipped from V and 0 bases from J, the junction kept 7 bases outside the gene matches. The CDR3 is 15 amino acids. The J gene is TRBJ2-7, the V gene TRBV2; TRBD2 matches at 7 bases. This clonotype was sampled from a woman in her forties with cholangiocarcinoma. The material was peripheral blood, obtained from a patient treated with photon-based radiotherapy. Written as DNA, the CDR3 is TGTGCCAGCAGTCTCGGGCGGGGGTCCTCCTACGAGCAGTACTTC. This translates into CASSLGRGSSYEQYF. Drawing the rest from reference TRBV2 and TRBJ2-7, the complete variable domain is EPEVTQTPSHQVTQMGQEVILRCVPISNHLYFYWYRQILGQKVEFLVSFYNNEISEKSEIFDDQFSVERPDGSNFTLKIRSTKLEDSAMYFCASSLGRGSSYEQYFGPGTRLTVT.